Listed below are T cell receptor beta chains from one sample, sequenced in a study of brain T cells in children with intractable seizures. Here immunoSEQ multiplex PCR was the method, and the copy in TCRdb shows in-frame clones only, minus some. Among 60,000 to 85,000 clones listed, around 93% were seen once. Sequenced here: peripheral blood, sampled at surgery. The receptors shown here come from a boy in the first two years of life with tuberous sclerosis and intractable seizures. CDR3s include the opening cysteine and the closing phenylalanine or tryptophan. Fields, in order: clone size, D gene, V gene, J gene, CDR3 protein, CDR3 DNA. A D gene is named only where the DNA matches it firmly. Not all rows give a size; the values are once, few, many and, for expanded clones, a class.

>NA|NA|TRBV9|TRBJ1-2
CASSVGEGTGGYTF
TGTGCCAGCAGCGTAGGTGAGGGCACGGGTGGCTACACCTTC
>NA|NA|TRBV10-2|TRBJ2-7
CASGQGGPYEQYF
TGCGCCAGCGGGCAAGGGGGGCCCTACGAGCAGTACTTC
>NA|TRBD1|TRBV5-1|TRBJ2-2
CASSLRLGGPGELFF
TGCGCCAGCAGCTTGCGTCTAGGGGGCCCCGGGGAGCTGTTTTTT
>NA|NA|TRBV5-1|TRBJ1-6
CASSLETRQDSPLHF
TGCGCCAGCAGCTTGGAAACTAGACAGGATTCACCCCTCCACTTT
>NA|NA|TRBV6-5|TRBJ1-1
CASLGFLGTEAFF
TGTGCCAGCTTAGGGTTTTTAGGCACTGAAGCTTTCTTT
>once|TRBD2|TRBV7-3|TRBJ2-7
CASSTGLAGAVREQYF
TGTGCCAGCAGCACGGGGCTTGCGGGAGCGGTGAGGGAGCAGTACTTC
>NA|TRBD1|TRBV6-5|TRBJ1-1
CASILAGGNTEAFF
TGTGCCAGCATCCTGGCAGGGGGAAACACTGAAGCTTTCTTT
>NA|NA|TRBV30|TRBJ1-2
CAYPRGLDGYTF
TGTGCCTACCCAAGGGGGTTGGACGGCTACACCTTC
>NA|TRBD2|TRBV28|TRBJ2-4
CASSSPGASGTKNIQYF
TGTGCCAGCAGTTCCCCCGGGGCTAGCGGGACCAAAAACATTCAGTACTTC
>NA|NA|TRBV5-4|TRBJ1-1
CASSFPGDEAFF
TGTGCCAGCAGCTTTCCTGGGGATGAAGCTTTCTTT
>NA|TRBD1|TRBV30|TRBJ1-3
CACSRTGEGNTIYF
TGTGCCTGCTCCCGGACAGGGGAGGGAAACACCATATATTTT
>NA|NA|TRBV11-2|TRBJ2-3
CASSFSGKQFVSDTQYF
TGTGCCAGCAGCTTTTCCGGAAAACAGTTTGTTTCAGATACGCAGTATTTT
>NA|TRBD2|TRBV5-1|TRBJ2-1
CASSGQGLANYNEQFF
TGCGCCAGCAGCGGGCAAGGACTAGCGAATTACAATGAGCAGTTCTTC
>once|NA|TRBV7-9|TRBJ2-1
CASSLTLGEQFF
TGTGCCAGCAGCTTAACCCTTGGTGAGCAGTTCTTC
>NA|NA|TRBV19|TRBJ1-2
CASRVDRSSGYTF
TGTGCCAGTAGGGTGGACCGGAGCAGCGGCTACACCTTC
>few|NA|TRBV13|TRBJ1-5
CASSDGNQPQHF
TGTGCCAGCAGCGATGGCAATCAGCCCCAGCATTTT
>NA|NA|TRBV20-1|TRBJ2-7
CSADNSYEQYF
TGCAGTGCTGACAACTCCTACGAGCAGTACTTC
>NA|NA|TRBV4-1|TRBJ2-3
CASSQDSADTQYF
TGCGCCAGCAGCCAAGACTCGGCAGATACGCAGTATTTT
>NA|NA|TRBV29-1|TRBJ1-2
CSVPRDNYGYTF
TGCAGCGTTCCCCGGGATAACTATGGCTACACCTTC
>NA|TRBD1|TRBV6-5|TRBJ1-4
CASSPQGATNEKLFF
TGTGCCAGCAGTCCACAGGGGGCAACTAATGAAAAACTGTTTTTT
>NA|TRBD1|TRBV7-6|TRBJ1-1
CASSPRQGLNTEAFF
TGTGCCAGCTCCCCACGACAGGGGCTGAACACTGAAGCTTTCTTT
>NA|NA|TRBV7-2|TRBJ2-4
CASSSTGPRHIQYF
TGTGCCAGCAGCTCCACCGGACCCAGGCACATTCAGTACTTC
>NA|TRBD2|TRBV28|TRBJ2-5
CASSLMRGDLETQYF
TGTGCCAGCAGTTTGATGCGGGGGGATCTAGAGACCCAGTACTTC
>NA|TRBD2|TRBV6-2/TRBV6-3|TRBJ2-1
CASSRTSGSSEQFF
TGTGCCAGCAGTCGCACTAGCGGGAGTTCTGAGCAGTTCTTC
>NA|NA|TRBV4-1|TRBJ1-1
CASSPTWTVTEAFF
TGCGCCAGCAGCCCCACGTGGACAGTCACTGAAGCTTTCTTT
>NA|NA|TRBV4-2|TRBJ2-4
CASSQGDSENIQYF
TGTGCCAGCAGCCAGGGGGATAGCGAAAACATTCAGTACTTC
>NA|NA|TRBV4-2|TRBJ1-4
CASSPGVSEKLFF
TGTGCCAGCAGTCCAGGGGTTTCTGAAAAACTGTTTTTT
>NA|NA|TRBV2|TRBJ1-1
CASSIYRAPEGKAFF
TGTGCCAGCAGTATTTACCGGGCGCCTGAGGGGAAAGCTTTCTTT
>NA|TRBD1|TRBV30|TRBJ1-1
CAWSVTGDTEAFF
TGTGCCTGGAGTGTAACAGGGGACACTGAAGCTTTCTTT
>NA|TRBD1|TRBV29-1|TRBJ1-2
CSVEAGTGYGYTF
TGCAGCGTTGAAGCAGGGACAGGGTATGGCTACACCTTC
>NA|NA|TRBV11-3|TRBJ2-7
CASSRRQAVIYEQYF
TGTGCCAGCAGCCGCCGACAGGCAGTCATCTACGAGCAGTACTTC
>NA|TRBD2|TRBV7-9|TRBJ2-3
CASSLNGGGGTDTQYF
TGTGCCAGCAGCTTAAATGGCGGGGGAGGCACAGATACGCAGTATTTT
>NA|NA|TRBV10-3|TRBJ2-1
CAISIKTSGANEQFF
TGTGCCATCAGTATTAAGACTTCTGGGGCCAATGAGCAGTTCTTC
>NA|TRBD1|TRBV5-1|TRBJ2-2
CASSRGTGMNTGELFF
TGCGCCAGCAGCAGGGGGACAGGGATGAACACCGGGGAGCTGTTTTTT
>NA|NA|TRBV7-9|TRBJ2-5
CASSHGVDPVATQYF
TGTGCCAGCAGCCACGGGGTCGACCCGGTGGCGACCCAGTACTTC
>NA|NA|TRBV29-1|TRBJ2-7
CSVASRGDEQYF
TGCAGCGTTGCTTCCCGAGGGGACGAGCAGTACTTC
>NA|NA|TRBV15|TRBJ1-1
CATSSLKTENTEAFF
TGTGCCACCAGCAGCCTAAAGACGGAGAACACTGAAGCTTTCTTT
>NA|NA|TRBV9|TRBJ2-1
CASSVVDLGRGYNEQFF
TGTGCCAGCAGCGTAGTTGATTTGGGCAGGGGCTACAATGAGCAGTTCTTC
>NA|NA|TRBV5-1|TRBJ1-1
CASSLEASMGTEAFF
TGCGCCAGCAGCTTGGAGGCCAGTATGGGCACTGAAGCTTTCTTT
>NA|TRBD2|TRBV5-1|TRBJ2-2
CATTSSGTLNTGELFF
TGCGCCACTACTAGTAGCGGGACATTGAACACCGGGGAGCTGTTTTTT
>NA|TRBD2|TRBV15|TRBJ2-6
CATSRDQGTSGSGANVLTF
TGTGCCACCAGCAGAGATCAGGGGACTAGCGGCTCTGGGGCCAACGTCCTGACTTTC